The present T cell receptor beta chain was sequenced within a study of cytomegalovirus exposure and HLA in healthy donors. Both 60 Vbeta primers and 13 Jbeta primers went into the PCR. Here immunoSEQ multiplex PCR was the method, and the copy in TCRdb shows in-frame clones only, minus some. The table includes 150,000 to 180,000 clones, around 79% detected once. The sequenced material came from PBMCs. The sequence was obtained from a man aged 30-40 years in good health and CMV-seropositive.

The CDR3 loop reads CASSLMASGANVLTF. The CDR3 DNA reads as TGTGCCAGCAGCTTGATGGCTTCTGGGGCCAACGTCCTGACTTTC. The chain couples TRBV5-6 to TRBJ2-6; D not resolved. The CDR3 runs to 15 residues. From germline, CDR1 is SGHDT and CDR2 YYEEEE. The V end was cut by 1 base, the J end by 1 base, with 6 bases between.